Given below is one T cell receptor (beta chain) in context. The target antigen is unknown. The sample originates from a study of OX40 agonist ivuxolimab in advanced cancers. Study information: A mean age of roughly 60 years, range roughly 23 to 85, was recorded, and approximately 79% were male.

The V gene lost 0 bases and the J gene lost 3 bases, with 11 bases spanning the gap. Germline V gives CDR1 MDHEN, CDR2 SYDVKM. This CDR3 contains 15 residues. Profiling relied on immunoSEQ multiplex PCR, and the TCRdb table lists in-frame clones only, not all of them. The top ten hold roughly a tenth of the sample, which has approximately 69,000 clones, 90% seen once. Blood got drawn at baseline, again on cycle 4 day 1, and then on cycle 7 day 1. Whole-study results and caveats: Expanded clones belonging to CD8+ T cells outnumbered, on average, those of CD4+. The CD4+ and CD8+ T cells in the blood had expanded clonally by week 6 at 0.1 to 3.0 mg/kg.

The sequences come from CD4+ or CD8+ T cells sorted from blood, collected in a trial of the OX40 agonist ivuxolimab. The receptor was derived from an adult with an advanced solid tumor such as melanoma, head and neck, liver or kidney cancer. V gene TRBV28 combines with J gene TRBJ2-5, with a tentative D call TRBD1 (6 bases). CDR3 in amino acids: CASSLWTTGKETQYF. In DNA form, the CDR3 reads TGTGCCAGCAGTTTATGGACCACAGGGAAAGAGACCCAGTACTTC. The full variable domain, in which reference TRBV28 and TRBJ2-5 provide the parts outside the CDR3, is DVKVTQSSRYLVKRTGEKVFLECVQDMDHENMFWYRQDPGLGLRLIYFSYDVKMKEKGDIPEGYSVSREKKERFSLILESASTNQTSMYLCASSLWTTGKETQYFGPGTRLLVL.